A single sample gave rise to the 10 T cell receptor beta chains below, sequenced in a study of regulatory T cells in long-lasting Graves disease. The TCR beta library used iRepertoire HTBI primers with Arm-PCR amplification of CDR3. MiXCR was run by TCRdb on the multiplex PCR reads, yielding one entry per CDR3 protein. The data contain about 440,000 distinct CDR3 sequences, 16% of them seen just once; the ten biggest clones take up over 8.5%. Time point described: newly diagnosed GD, antithyroid drugs for less than 3 months. There was RNA extracted from PBMCs, and the TCR library was made from it. These sequences were also reported in another study, on T cells in Graves' hyperthyroidism and ophthalmopathy.

The sequences come from peripheral blood mononuclear cells (PBMCs), collected at new diagnosis, from a patient treated with antithyroid drugs. The receptors were gathered from a young woman with Graves disease.

This clonotype was picked up many times. The V call is TRBV5-8, the J call TRBJ2-1; D tentatively reads TRBD1 or TRBD2 (6 bases each). CDR1 is SGHTS, CDR2 YDEGEE, per germline. This CDR3 region has 16 residues. The V end was cut by 0 bases, the J end by 7 bases, with 17 bases between. CDR3 region: CASSLEIGKGGNEQFF. The DNA for the CDR3 is TGTGCCAGCAGCTTGGAGATCGGGAAGGGGGGTAATGAGCAGTTCTTC.

As regards this clonotype: Just one base apart from a much larger clone, this may be a read error. This chain connects TRBV6-2 or TRBV6-3 to TRBJ2-5; perhaps TRBD2 as D (5 bases). Looked up from germline, CDR1 is MNHEY and CDR2 is SVGEGT. CDR3 length: 14 amino acids. The CDR3 loop reads CASSPYEGQETKYF. CDR3 DNA sequence: TGTGCCAGCAGTCCCTACGAGGGCCAAGAGACCAAGTACTTC.

This clonotype came up many times. The chain couples TRBV20-1 to TRBJ2-1; 9 positions agree with TRBD2. Germline assignment: CDR1 DFQATT and CDR2 SNEGSKA (reference sequence). The V gene end was trimmed by 6 bases and the J gene end by 9 bases; junction bases not matched to a gene: 12. The CDR3 contains 14 residues. DNA for the CDR3: TGCAGTGCCCGGACTAGCGTTTTATTCGGTGAGCAGTTCTTC. This sequence encodes CSARTSVLFGEQFF.

Only a few counts were recorded for this clonotype. This may come from a read error, since a much larger clone is one base off. The missing conserved phenylalanine or tryptophan at the end of this CDR3 makes a read error likely. The CDR3, as DNA: TGTGCCAGCAGTCCGACTGGACTAGCGGGAACCAATGAGCAGTTCTCC. Protein sequence: CASSPTGLAGTNEQFS. This chain uses TRBV28 with TRBJ2-1; 12 bases fit TRBD2. J lost 6 bases, V lost 5 bases, and 8 bases had no gene match. Germline V gene lookup returns CDR1 MDHEN and CDR2 SYDVKM. The CDR3 consists of 16 residues.

This clonotype was counted ten times or more. The rearrangement links TRBV27 to TRBJ1-5; D gene ambiguous. The V end lost 4 bases, the J end lost 7 bases, and 8 bases lay between the germline ends. The CDR3 totals 12 residues. Germline V lookup: CDR1 MNHEY, CDR2 SMNVEV (reference sequence). This CDR3 reads CASSSMDQPQHF. CDR3 bases: TGTGCCAGCAGTTCTATGGACCAGCCCCAGCATTTT.

Worth noting for this clonotype: A clone one base away is much larger, so this may be a read error. The gene calls are TRBV4-3 and TRBJ2-5; 14 nucleotides align to TRBD2. Germline CDR1 LGHNA, CDR2 YSLEER. The junction had 9 bases not matched to a gene; V was cut back by 1 base and J by 5 bases. The CDR3 consists of 18 residues. Here the CDR3 reads CASSQVERLAGGQETQYF. CDR3 DNA: TGCGCCAGCAGCCAAGTGGAACGACTAGCGGGAGGGCAGGAGACCCAGTACTTC.

This clonotype was counted ten times or more. The genes are TRBV28 and TRBJ2-7; D ambiguous. V lost 6 bases to trimming and J lost 1 base, with 10 bases between them. The CDR3 extends over 13 amino acids. Germline CDR1 is MDHEN and CDR2 is SYDVKM. CDR3 amino acids: CASSIGFSYEQYF. The CDR3 coding sequence is TGTGCCAGCAGCATCGGTTTTTCCTACGAGCAGTACTTC.

This chain links TRBV6-1 with TRBJ1-2; D is ambiguous. The length of the CDR3 is 13 residues. Germline CDR1 reads MNHNS; CDR2 reads SASEGT. V gave up 1 base and J gave up 5 bases, with 8 bases separating them. The CDR3 region is CASSEGALYGYTF. The CDR3 DNA sequence: TGTGCCAGCAGTGAAGGGGCTTTATATGGCTACACCTTC.

This clonotype was recorded at least ten times. The V and J genes are TRBV27 and TRBJ2-1, with D unclear. The length of the CDR3 is 13 residues. Deletions cut 2 bases from V and 6 bases from J, with 8 bases between. Germline V CDR1 and CDR2: MNHEY, SMNVEV (reference sequence). The CDR3 DNA follows: TGTGCCAGCAGTTTAGGCAGCCCCAATGAGCAGTTCTTC. Translating gives CASSLGSPNEQFF.

The chain links TRBV18 to TRBJ2-3; TRBD2 matches 13 bases. The CDR3 spans 17 residues. Trimming removed 3 bases from V and 4 bases from J; junction bases left unmatched: 7. The germline gives CDR1 KGHSH, CDR2 LQKENI. The CDR3 is CASSPPTSGRFSDTQYF. The CDR3 bases are TGTGCCAGCTCACCGCCGACTAGCGGGAGGTTTTCAGATACGCAGTATTTT.